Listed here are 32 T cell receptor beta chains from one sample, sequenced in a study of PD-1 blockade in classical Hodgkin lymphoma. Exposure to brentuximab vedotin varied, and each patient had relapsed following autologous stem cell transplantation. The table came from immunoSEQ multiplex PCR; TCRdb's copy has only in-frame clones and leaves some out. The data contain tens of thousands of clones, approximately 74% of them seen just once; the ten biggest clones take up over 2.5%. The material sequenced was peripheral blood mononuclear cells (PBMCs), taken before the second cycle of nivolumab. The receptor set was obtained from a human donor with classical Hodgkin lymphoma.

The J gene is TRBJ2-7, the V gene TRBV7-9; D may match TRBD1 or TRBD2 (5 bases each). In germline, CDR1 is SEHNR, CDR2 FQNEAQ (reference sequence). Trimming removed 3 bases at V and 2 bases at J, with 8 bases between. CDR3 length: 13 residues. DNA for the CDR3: TGTGCCAGCAGCTTGGGGACCCCCTACGAGCAGTACTTC. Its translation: CASSLGTPYEQYF.

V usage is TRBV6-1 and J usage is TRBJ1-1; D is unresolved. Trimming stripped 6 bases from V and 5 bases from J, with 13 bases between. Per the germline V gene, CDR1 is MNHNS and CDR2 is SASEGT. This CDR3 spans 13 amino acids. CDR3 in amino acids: CASSFSGDTEAFF. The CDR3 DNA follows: TGTGCCAGCAGCTTTTCGGGAGATACTGAAGCTTTCTTT.

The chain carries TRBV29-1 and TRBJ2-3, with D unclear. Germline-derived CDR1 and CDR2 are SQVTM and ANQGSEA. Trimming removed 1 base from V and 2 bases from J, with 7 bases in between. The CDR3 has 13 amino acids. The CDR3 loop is CSVEGPYTDTQYF. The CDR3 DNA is TGCAGCGTTGAAGGGCCCTACACAGATACGCAGTATTTT.

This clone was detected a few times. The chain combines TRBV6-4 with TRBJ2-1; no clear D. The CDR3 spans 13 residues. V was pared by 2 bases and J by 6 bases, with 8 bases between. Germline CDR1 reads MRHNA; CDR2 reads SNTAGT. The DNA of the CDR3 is TGTGCCAGCAGTGACATCTGGGGCAATGAGCAGTTCTTC. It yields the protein CASSDIWGNEQFF.

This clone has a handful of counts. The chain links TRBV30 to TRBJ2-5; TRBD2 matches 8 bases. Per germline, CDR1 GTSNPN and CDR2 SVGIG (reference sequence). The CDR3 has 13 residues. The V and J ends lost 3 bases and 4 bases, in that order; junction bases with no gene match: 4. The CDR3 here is CAWSVGGVETQYF. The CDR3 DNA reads TGTGCCTGGAGCGTCGGGGGGGTAGAGACCCAGTACTTC. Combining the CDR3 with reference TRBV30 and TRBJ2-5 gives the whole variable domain SQTIHQWPATLVQPVGSPLSLECTVEGTSNPNLYWYRQAAGRGLQLLFYSVGIGQISSEVPQNLSASRPQDRQFILSSKKLLLSDSGFYLCAWSVGGVETQYFGPGTRLLVL.

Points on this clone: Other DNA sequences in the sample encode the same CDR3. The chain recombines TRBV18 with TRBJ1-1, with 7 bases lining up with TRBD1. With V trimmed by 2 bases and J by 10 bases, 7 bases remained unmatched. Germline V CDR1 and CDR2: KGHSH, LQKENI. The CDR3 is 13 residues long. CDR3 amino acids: CASSPRGGDGAFF. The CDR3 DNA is TGTGCCAGCTCACCAAGAGGGGGCGATGGAGCTTTCTTT. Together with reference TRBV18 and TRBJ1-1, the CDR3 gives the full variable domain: NAGVMQNPRHLVRRRGQEARLRCSPMKGHSHVYWYRQLPEEGLKFMVYLQKENIIDESGMPKERFSAEFPKEGPSILRIQQVVRGDSAAYFCASSPRGGDGAFFGQGTRLTVV.

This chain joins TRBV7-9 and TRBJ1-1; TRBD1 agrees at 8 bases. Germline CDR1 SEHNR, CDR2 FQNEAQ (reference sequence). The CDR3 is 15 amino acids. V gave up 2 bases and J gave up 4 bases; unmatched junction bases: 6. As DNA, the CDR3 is TGTGCCAGCAGCTTACGGACAGGGAGGGCCACTGAAGCTTTCTTT. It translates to CASSLRTGRATEAFF.

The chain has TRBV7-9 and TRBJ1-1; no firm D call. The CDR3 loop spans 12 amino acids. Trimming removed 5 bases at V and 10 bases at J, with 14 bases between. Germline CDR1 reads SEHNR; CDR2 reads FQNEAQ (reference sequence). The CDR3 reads CASSPRPVGAFF. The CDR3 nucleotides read TGTGCCAGCAGCCCCCGACCGGTAGGAGCTTTCTTT.

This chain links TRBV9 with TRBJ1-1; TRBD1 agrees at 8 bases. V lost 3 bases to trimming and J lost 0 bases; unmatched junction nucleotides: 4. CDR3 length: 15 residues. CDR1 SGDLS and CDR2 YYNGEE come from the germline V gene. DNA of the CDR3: TGTGCCAGCAGCGCCAGGGGGCTTATGAACACTGAAGCTTTCTTT. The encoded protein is CASSARGLMNTEAFF.

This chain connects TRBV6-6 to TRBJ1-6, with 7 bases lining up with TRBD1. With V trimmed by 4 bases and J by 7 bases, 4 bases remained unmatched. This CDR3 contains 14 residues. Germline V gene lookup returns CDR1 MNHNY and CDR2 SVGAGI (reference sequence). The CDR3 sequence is CASSFPQGNSPLHF. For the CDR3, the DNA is TGTGCCAGCAGTTTCCCACAGGGGAATTCACCCCTCCACTTT.

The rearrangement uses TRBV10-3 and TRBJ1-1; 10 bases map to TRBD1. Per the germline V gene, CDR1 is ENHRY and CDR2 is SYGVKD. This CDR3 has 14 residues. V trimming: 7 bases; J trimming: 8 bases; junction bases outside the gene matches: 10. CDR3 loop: CAIKVGTGVSEAFF. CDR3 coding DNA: TGTGCCATCAAAGTTGGGACAGGGGTCTCCGAAGCTTTCTTT.

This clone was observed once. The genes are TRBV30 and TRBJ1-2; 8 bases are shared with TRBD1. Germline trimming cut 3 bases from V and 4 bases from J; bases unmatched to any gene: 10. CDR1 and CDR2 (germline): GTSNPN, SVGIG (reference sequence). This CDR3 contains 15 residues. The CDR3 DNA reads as TGTGCCTGGAGACGAGACAGGGGCGTGAGCTATGGCTACACCTTC. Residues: CAWRRDRGVSYGYTF.

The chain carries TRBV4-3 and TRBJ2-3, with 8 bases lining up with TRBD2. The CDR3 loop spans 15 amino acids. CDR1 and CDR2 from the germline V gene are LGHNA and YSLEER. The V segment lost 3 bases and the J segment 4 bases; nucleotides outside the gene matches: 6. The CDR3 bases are TGCGCCAGCAGCCACCCGCGGGGGGCGGCAGATACGCAGTATTTT. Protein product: CASSHPRGAADTQYF.

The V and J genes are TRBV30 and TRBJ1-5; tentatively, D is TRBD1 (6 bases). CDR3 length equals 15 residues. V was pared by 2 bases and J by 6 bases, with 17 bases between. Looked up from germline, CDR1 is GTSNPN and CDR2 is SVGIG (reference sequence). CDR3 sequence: CAWSIERGGFQPQHF. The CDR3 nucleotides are TGTGCCTGGAGTATTGAGAGGGGGGGGTTTCAGCCCCAGCATTTT.

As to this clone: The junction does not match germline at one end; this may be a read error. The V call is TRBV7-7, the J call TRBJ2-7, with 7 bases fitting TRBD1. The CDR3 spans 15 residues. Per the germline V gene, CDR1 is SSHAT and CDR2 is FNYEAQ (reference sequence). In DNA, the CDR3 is TGTGCTAGCAGCTTGTTCACAGGGGACTCCTACGAGCAGTACTTC. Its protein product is CASSLFTGDSYEQYF.

Written as DNA, the CDR3 is TGTGCCTGGAGGGGACGGAACTATGGCTACACCTTC. Its translation: CAWRGRNYGYTF. The genes are TRBV30 and TRBJ1-2; TRBD1 is a possible D gene (5 bases). Deletions cut 3 bases from V and 2 bases from J, with 7 bases between. Looked up from germline, CDR1 is GTSNPN and CDR2 is SVGIG (reference sequence). This CDR3 contains 12 residues.

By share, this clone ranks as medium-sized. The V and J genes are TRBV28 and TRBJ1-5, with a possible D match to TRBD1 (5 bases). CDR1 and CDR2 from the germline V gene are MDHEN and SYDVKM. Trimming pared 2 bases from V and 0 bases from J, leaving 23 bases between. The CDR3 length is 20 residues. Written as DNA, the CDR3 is TGTGCCAGCAGTTTACGCGGGGGACCGGGCAATCTTCGTAGCAATCAGCCCCAGCATTTT. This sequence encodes CASSLRGGPGNLRSNQPQHF. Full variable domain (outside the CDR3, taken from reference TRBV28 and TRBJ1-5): DVKVTQSSRYLVKRTGEKVFLECVQDMDHENMFWYRQDPGLGLRLIYFSYDVKMKEKGDIPEGYSVSREKKERFSLILESASTNQTSMYLCASSLRGGPGNLRSNQPQHFGDGTRLSIL.

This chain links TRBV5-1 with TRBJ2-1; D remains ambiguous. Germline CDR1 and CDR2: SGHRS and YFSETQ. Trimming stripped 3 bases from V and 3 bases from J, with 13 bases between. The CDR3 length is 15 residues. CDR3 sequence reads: CASSWTDPFYNEQFF. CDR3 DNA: TGCGCCAGCAGCTGGACGGACCCATTCTACAATGAGCAGTTCTTC.

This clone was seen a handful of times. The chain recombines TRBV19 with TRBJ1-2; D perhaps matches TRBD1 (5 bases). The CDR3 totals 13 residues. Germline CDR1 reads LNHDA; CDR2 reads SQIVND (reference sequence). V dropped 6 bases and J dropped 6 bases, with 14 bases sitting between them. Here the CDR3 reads CASRSRGGDGYTF. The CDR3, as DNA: TGTGCCAGTAGATCGAGGGGTGGTGATGGCTACACCTTC.

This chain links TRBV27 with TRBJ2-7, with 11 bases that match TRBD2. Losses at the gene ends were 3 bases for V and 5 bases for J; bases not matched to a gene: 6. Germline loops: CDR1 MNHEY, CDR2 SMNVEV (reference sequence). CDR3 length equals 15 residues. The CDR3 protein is CASSFATSGVDEQYF. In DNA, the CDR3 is TGTGCCAGCAGTTTTGCGACTAGCGGGGTCGACGAGCAGTACTTC.

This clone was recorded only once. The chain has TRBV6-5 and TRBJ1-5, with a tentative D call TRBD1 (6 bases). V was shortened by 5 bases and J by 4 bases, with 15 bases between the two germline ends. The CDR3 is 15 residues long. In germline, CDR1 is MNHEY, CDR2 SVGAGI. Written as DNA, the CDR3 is TGTGCCAGCAGTCCGCTATCAGGGACAAATCAGCCCCAGCATTTT. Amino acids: CASSPLSGTNQPQHF.

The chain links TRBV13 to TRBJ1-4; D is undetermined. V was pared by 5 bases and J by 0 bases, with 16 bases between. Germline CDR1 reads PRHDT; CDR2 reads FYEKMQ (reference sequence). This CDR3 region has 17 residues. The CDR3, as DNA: TGTGCCAGCAGCCCCCCCTGGACTAGCCCAACTAATGAAAAACTGTTTTTT. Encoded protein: CASSPPWTSPTNEKLFF.

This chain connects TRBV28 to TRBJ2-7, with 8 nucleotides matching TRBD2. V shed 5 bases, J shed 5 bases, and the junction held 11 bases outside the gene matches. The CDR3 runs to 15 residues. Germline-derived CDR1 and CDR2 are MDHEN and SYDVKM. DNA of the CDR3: TGTGCCAGCAGTCGGGGGGGCGCGGTACGGAACGAGCAGTACTTC. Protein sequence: CASSRGGAVRNEQYF.

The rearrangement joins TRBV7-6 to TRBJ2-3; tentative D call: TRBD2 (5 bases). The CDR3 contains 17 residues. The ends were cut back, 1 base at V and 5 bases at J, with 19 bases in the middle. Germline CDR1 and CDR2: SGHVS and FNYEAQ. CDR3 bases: TGTGCCAGCAGCTTAGTATTTCGGGGTACTGTTTTAGATACGCAGTATTTT. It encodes CASSLVFRGTVLDTQYF.

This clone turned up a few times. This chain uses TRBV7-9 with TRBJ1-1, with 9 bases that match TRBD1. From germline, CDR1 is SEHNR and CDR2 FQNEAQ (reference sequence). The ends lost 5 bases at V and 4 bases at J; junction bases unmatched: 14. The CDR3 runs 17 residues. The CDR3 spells CASSPRDRDFLGTEAFF. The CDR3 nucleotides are TGTGCCAGCAGCCCTCGGGACAGGGATTTTTTGGGCACTGAAGCTTTCTTT.

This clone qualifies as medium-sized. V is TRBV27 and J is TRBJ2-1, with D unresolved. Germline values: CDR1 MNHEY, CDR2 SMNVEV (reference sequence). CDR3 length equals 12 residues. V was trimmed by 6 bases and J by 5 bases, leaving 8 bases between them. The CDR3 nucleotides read TGTGCCAGCAGCACGTTAGACAATGAGCAGTTCTTC. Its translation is CASSTLDNEQFF.

This CDR3 is CASSLQGDSGNTIYF. The CDR3 coding sequence is TGTGCCAGCAGCCTGCAGGGGGACTCTGGAAACACCATATATTTT. The chain employs TRBV9 and TRBJ1-3, with 7 bases lining up with TRBD1. Germline V gene data show CDR1 as SGDLS and CDR2 as YYNGEE. CDR3 size: 15 residues. The ends lost 4 bases at V and 0 bases at J; junction bases unmatched: 4.

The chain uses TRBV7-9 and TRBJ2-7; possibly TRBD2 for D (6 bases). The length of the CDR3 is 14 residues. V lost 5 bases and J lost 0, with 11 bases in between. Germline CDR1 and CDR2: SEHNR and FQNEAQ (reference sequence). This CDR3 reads CASSRSSVSYEQYF. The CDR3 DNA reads TGTGCCAGCAGCCGGTCTAGCGTCTCCTACGAGCAGTACTTC.

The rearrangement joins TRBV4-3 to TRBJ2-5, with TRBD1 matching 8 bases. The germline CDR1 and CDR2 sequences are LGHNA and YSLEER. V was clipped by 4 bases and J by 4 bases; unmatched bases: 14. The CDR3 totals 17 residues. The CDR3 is CASSPYRGAPGAETQYF. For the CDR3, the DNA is TGCGCCAGCAGCCCCTACAGGGGGGCGCCGGGAGCAGAGACCCAGTACTTC.

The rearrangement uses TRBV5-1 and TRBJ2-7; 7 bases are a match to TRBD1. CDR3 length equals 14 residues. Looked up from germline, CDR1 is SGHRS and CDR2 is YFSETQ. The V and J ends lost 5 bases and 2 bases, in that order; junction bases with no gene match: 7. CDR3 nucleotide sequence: TGCGCCAGCAGACCCACAGGGGTGCCCTACGAGCAGTACTTC. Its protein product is CASRPTGVPYEQYF.

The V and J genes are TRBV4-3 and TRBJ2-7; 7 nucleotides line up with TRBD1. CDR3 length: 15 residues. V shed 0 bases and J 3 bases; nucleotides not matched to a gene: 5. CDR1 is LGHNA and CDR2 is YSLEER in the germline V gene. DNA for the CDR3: TGCGCCAGCAGCCAAGAACTAGACAGGGACTACGAGCAGTACTTC. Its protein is CASSQELDRDYEQYF.

CDR3 in DNA: TGTGCCAGTAGTAGAACAGGGGCCGGCAATCAGCCCCAGCATTTT. This translates into CASSRTGAGNQPQHF. The chain links TRBV19 to TRBJ1-5; 7 bases map to TRBD1. The CDR3 has 15 amino acids. V was clipped by 4 bases and J by 2 bases; unmatched bases: 5. CDR1 and CDR2 (germline): LNHDA, SQIVND (reference sequence).